The sequence of this T cell receptor (beta chain) was determined in a study of cytomegalovirus exposure and HLA in healthy donors. Study-wide points: As confirmed in vitro, a few CMV-associated chains were specific for CMV antigens. The sole available immune exposure information was CMV serostatus. A later analysis appeared to link common viral pathogens to several of the most significant clusters.

This clone was detected only once. As yet, its antigen is unknown. Trimming removed 5 bases at V and 0 bases at J, with 11 bases between. CDR3 size: 15 residues. In germline, CDR1 is KGHSH, CDR2 LQKENI. Primers for the PCR totalled 60 Vbeta and 13 Jbeta. Sequencing used immunoSEQ multiplex PCR; TCRdb keeps in-frame clones, though not all of them. The data show about 120,000 clones, approximately 80% seen once. The gene calls are TRBV18 and TRBJ1-5, with unresolved D. The sequencing sample was made of PBMCs. This sequence originates from a woman aged 30 to 39 in good health and CMV-seronegative. CDR3 nucleotide sequence: TGTGCCAGCTCATCGACAAGTAATAGCAATCAGCCCCAGCATTTT. This translates into CASSSTSNSNQPQHF. Combining the CDR3 with reference TRBV18 and TRBJ1-5 gives the whole variable domain NAGVMQNPRHLVRRRGQEARLRCSPMKGHSHVYWYRQLPEEGLKFMVYLQKENIIDESGMPKERFSAEFPKEGPSILRIQQVVRGDSAAYFCASSSTSNSNQPQHFGDGTRLSIL.